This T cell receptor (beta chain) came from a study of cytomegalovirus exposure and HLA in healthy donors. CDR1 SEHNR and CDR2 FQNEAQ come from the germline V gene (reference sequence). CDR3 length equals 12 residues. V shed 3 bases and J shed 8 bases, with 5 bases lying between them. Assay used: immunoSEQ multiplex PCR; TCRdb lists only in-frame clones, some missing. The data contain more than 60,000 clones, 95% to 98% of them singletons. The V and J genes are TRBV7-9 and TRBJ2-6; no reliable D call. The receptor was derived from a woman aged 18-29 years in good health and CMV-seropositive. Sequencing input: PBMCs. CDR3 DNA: TGTGCCAGCAGCTTGGAGTCCAACGTCCTGACTTTC. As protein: CASSLESNVLTF.